The entry that follows covers one T cell receptor beta chain sequence. V lost 6 bases and J 4 bases, leaving 13 bases between the germline ends. The CDR3 runs 13 residues. The germline V gene has CDR1 MGHDK and CDR2 SYGVNS. The data were taken from a study of technical replicates of blood from a handful of donors. The table came from immunoSEQ multiplex PCR; TCRdb's copy has only in-frame clones and leaves some out. The top ten clones hold approximately 0.42% of a sample with about 80,000 clones, around 90% of them seen once. The chain links TRBV25-1 to TRBJ2-7; D may be TRBD2 (6 bases). The receptor's source is a human donor in good health. Sample: T cells isolated from PBMCs. CDR3 sequence: CASRGLMGYEQYF. CDR3 in DNA: TGTGCCAGCAGGGGACTTATGGGGTACGAGCAGTACTTC.